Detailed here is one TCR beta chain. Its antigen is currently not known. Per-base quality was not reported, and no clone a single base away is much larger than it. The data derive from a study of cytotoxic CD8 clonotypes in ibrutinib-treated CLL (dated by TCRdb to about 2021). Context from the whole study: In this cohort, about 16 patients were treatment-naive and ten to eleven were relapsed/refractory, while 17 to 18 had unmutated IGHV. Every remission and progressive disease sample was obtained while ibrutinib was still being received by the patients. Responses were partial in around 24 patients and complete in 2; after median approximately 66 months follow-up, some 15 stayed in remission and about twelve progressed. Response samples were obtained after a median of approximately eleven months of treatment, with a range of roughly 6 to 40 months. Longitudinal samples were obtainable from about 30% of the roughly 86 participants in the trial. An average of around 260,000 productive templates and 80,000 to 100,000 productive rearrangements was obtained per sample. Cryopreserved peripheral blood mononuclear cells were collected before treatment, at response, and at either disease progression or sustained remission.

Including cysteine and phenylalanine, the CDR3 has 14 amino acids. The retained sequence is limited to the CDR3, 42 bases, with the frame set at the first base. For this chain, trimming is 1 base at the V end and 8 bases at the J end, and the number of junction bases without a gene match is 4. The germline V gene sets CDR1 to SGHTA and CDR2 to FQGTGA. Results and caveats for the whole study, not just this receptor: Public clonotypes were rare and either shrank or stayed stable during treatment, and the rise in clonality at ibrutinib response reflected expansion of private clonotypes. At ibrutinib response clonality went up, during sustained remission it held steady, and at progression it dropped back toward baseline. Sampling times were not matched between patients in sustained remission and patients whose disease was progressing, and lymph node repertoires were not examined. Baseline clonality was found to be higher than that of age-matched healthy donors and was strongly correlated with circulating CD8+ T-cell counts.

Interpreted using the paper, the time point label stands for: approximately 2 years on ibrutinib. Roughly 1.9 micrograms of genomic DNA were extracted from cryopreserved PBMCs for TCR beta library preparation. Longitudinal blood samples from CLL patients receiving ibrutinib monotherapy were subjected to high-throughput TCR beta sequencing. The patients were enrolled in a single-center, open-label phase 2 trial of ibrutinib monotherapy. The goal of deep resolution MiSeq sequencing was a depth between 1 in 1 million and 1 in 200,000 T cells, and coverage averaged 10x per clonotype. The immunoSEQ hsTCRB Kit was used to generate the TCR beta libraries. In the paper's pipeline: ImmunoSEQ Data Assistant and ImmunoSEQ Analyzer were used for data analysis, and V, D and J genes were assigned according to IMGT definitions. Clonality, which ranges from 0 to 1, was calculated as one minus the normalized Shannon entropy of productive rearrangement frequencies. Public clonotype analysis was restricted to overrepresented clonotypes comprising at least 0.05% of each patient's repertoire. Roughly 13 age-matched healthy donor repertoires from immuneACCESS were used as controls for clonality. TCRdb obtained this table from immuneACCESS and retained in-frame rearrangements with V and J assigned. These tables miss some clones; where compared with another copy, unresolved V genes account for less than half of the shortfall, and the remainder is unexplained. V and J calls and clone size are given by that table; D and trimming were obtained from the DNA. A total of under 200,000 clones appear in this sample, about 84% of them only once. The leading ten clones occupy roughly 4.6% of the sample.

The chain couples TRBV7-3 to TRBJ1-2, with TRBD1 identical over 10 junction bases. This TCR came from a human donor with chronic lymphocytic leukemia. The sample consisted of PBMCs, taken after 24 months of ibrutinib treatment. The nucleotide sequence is TGTGCCAGCAGCTTAATGGGGACAGGGGAAGGCTACACCTTC. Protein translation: CASSLMGTGEGYTF.